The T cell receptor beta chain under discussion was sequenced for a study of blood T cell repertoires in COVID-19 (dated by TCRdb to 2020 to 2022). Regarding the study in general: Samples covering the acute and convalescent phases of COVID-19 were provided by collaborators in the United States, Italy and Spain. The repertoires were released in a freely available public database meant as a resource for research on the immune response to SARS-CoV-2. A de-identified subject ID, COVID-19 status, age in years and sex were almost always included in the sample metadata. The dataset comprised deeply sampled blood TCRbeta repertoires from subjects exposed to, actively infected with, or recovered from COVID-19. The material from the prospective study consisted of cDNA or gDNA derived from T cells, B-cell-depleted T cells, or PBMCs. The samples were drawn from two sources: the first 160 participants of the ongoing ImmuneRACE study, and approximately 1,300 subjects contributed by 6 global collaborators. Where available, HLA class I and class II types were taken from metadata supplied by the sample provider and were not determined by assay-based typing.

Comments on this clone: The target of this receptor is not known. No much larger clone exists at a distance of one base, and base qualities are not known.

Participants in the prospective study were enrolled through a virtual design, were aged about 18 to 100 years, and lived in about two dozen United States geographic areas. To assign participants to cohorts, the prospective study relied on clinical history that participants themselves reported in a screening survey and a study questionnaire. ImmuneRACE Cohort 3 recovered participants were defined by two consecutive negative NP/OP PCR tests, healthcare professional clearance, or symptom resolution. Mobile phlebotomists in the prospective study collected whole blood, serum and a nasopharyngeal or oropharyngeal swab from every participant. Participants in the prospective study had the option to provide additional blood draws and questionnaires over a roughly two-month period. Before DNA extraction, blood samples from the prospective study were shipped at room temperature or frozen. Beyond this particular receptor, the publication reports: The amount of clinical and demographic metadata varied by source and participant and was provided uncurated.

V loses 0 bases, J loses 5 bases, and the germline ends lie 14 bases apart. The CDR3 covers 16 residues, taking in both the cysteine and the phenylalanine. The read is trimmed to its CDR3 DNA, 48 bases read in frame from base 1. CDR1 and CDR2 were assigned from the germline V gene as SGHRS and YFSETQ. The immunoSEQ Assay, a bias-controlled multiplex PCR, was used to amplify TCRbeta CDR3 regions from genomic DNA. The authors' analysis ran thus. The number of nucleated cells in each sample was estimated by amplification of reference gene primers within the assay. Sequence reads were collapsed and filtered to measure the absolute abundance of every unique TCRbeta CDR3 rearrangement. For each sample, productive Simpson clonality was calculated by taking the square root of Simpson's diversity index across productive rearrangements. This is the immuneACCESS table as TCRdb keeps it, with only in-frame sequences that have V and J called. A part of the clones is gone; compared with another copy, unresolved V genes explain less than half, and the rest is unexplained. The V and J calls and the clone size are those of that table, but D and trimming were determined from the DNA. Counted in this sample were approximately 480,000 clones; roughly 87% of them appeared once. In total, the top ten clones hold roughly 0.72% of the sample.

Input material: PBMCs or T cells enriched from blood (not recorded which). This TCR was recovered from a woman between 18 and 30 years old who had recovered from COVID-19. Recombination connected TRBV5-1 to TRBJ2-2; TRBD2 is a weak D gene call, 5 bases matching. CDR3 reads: CASSLAETPGTGELFF. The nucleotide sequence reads TGCGCCAGCAGCTTGGCCGAAACTCCGGGGACCGGGGAGCTGTTTTTT.